This record concerns one T cell receptor beta chain sequence. This entry comes from a study of OX40 agonist ivuxolimab in advanced cancers. At the level of the study: Patients enrolled in dose escalation were diagnosed with hepatocellular carcinoma, melanoma, renal cell or head and neck cancer.

The assay was immunoSEQ multiplex PCR, and TCRdb's table has in-frame clones only and misses some. The data show tens of thousands of clones, 65% to 85% seen once. Trimming took 10 bases from V and 5 from J, leaving 12 bases between them. The CDR3 totals 11 residues. Germline values: CDR1 MNHEY, CDR2 SMNVEV (reference sequence). The sequence came from an adult with an advanced solid tumor such as melanoma, head and neck, liver or kidney cancer. The J gene is TRBJ2-7, the V gene TRBV27; D is perhaps TRBD1 (6 bases). The sample consisted of CD4+ or CD8+ T cells sorted from blood, taken in a trial of the OX40 agonist ivuxolimab. This chain's CDR3 is CATQGWDEQYF. As DNA, the CDR3 is TGTGCCACCCAGGGGTGGGACGAGCAGTACTTC.